This T cell receptor (beta chain) emerged from a study of regulatory T cells in long-lasting Graves disease. The ends lost 4 bases at V and 4 bases at J; junction bases unmatched: 14. The CDR3 sequence is 18 residues long. Germline V lookup: CDR1 SGHRS, CDR2 YFSETQ. Time point denoted: persistent/refractory GD, antithyroid drugs over 5 years with positive TRAb. From RNA extracted from PBMCs, the TCR library was made. The authors built TCR beta libraries using iRepertoire HTBI primers and Arm-PCR of CDR3 regions. Each CDR3 protein is one row after TCRdb ran MiXCR on the multiplex PCR reads. The top ten clones hold 13% of a sample with roughly 490,000 distinct CDR3 sequences, 20% to 25% of them seen once.

Sequencing was performed on peripheral blood mononuclear cells (PBMCs), taken when the disease was refractory, from a patient treated with antithyroid drugs. The chain links TRBV5-1 to TRBJ2-2; 9 nucleotides align to TRBD2. The receptor was isolated from a female donor with Graves disease. CDR3 sequence (DNA): TGCGCCAGCAGCGCCCCTCGTGCGGGGGGGCTCGGCACCGGGGAGCTGTTTTTT. Encoded protein: CASSAPRAGGLGTGELFF.